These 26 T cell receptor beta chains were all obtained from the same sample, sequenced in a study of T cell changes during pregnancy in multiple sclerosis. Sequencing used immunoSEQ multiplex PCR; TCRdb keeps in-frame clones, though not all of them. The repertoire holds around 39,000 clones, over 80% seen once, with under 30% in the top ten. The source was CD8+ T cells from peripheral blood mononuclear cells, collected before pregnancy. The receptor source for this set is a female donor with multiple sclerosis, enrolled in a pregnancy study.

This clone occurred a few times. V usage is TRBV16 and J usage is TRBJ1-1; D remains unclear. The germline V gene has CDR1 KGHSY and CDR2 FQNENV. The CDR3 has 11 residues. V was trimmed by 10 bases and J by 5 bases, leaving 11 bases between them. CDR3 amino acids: CATGRGTEAFF. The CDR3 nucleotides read TGTGCCACCGGACGGGGTACTGAAGCTTTCTTT.

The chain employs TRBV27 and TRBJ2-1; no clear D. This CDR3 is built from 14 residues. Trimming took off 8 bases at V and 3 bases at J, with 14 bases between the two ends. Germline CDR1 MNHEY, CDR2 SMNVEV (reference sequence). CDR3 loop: CASQVSAIYNEQFF. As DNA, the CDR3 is TGTGCCAGCCAAGTGTCAGCGATCTACAATGAGCAGTTCTTC.

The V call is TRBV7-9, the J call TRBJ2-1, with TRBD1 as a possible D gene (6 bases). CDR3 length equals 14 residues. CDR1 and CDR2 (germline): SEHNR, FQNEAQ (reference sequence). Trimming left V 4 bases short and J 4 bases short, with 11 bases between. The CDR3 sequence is CASSSGTSYNEQFF. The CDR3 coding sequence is TGTGCCAGCAGCTCCGGGACAAGTTACAATGAGCAGTTCTTC.

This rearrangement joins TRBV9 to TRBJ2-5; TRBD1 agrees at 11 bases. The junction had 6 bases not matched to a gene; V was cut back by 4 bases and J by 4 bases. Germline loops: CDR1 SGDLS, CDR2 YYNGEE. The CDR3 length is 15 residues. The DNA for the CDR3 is TGTGCCAGCAGCTTACGGGACAGGGGGATAGAGACCCAGTACTTC. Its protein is CASSLRDRGIETQYF.

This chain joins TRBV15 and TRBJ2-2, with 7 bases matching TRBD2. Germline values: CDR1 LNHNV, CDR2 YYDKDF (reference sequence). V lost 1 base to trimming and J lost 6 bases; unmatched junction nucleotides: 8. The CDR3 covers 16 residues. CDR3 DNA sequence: TGTGCCACCAGCAGAGGCCGGACTAGGGGATCCGGGGAGCTGTTTTTT. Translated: CATSRGRTRGSGELFF.

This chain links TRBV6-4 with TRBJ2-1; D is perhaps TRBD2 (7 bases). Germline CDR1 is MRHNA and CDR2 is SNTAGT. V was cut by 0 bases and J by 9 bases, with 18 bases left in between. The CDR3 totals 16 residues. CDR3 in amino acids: CASSDSSDRGGSEQFF. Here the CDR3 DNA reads TGTGCCAGCAGTGACTCGAGCGATAGGGGGGGAAGTGAGCAGTTCTTC.

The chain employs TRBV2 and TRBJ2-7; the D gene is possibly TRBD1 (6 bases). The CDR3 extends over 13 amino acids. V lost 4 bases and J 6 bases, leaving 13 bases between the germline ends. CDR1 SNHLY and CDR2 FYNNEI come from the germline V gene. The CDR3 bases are TGTGCCAGCAGTGGAAGGGGGAACCGCGAGCAGTACTTC. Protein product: CASSGRGNREQYF.

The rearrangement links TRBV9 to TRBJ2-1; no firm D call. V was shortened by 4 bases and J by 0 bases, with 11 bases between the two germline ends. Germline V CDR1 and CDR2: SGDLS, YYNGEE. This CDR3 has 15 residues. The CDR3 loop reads CASSPPVSSYNEQFF. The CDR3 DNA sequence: TGTGCCAGCAGCCCCCCCGTGAGCTCCTACAATGAGCAGTTCTTC.

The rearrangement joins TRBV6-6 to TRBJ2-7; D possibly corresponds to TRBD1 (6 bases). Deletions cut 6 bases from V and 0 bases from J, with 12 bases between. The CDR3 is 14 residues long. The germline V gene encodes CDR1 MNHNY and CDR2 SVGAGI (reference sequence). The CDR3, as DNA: TGTGCCAGCAGAACCGGGGACACCTCCTACGAGCAGTACTTC. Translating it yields CASRTGDTSYEQYF.

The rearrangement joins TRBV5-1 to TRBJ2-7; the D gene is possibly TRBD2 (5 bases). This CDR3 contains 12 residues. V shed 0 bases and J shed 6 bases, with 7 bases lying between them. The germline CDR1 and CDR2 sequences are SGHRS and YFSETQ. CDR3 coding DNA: TGCGCCAGCAGCTTGGGAGGGAGCGAGCAGTACTTC. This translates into CASSLGGSEQYF.

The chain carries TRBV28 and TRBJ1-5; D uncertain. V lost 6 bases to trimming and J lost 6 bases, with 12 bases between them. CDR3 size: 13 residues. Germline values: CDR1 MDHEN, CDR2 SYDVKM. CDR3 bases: TGTGCCAGCAGCGGCGGCCGGGGTCAGCCCCAGCATTTT. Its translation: CASSGGRGQPQHF.

The CDR3 DNA follows: TGTGCCAGCGCCGACCGGGACGAGCAGTACTTC. It is translated as CASADRDEQYF. This rearrangement joins TRBV6-6 to TRBJ2-7; the D is unclear. The ends were cut back, 8 bases at V and 5 bases at J, with 10 bases in the middle. The CDR3 has 11 amino acids. Germline CDR1 reads MNHNY; CDR2 reads SVGAGI (reference sequence).

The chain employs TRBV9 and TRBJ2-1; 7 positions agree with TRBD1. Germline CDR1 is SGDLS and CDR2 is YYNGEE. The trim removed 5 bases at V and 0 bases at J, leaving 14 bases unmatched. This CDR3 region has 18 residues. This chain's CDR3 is CASSLSPDRESSYNEQFF. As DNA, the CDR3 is TGTGCCAGCAGTCTGAGCCCCGACAGGGAAAGCTCCTACAATGAGCAGTTCTTC. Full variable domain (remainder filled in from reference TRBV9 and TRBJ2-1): DSGVTQTPKHLITATGQRVTLRCSPRSGDLSVYWYQQSLDQGLQFLIQYYNGEERAKGNILERFSAQQFPDLHSELNLSSLELGDSALYFCASSLSPDRESSYNEQFFGPGTRLTVL.

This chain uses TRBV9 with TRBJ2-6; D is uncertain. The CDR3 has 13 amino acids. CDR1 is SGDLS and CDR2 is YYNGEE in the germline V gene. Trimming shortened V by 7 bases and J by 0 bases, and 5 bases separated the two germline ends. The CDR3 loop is CASESSGANVLTF. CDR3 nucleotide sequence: TGTGCCAGCGAGAGCTCTGGGGCCAACGTCCTGACTTTC.

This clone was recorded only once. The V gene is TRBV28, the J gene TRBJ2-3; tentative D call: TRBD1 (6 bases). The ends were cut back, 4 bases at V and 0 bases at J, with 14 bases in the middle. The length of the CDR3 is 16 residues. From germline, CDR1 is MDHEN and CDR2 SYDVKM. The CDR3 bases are TGTGCCAGCAGTTCCCCGGACAGACCTAGCACAGATACGCAGTATTTT. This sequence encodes CASSSPDRPSTDTQYF.

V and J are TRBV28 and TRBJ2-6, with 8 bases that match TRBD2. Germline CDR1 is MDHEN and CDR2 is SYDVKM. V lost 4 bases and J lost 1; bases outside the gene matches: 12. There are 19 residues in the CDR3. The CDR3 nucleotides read TGTGCCAGCAGTTCCCCCGGGACTAGTTTGCCATCTGGGGCCAACGTCCTGACTTTC. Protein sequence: CASSSPGTSLPSGANVLTF. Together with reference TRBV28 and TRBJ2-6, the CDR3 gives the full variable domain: DVKVTQSSRYLVKRTGEKVFLECVQDMDHENMFWYRQDPGLGLRLIYFSYDVKMKEKGDIPEGYSVSREKKERFSLILESASTNQTSMYLCASSSPGTSLPSGANVLTFGAGSRLTVL.

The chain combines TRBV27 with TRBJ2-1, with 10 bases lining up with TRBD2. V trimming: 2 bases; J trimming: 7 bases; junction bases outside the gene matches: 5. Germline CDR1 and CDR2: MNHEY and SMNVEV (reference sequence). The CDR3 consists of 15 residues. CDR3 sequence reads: CASSLGAGGWNEQFF. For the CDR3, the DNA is TGTGCCAGCAGTTTAGGAGCGGGAGGGTGGAATGAGCAGTTCTTC.

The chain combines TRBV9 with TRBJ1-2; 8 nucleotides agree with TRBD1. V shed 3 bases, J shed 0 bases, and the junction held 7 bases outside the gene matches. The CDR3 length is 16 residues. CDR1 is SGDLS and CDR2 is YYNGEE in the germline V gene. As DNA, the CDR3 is TGTGCCAGCAGCGGCCCGGGACAGGCATCTAACTATGGCTACACCTTC. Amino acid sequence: CASSGPGQASNYGYTF. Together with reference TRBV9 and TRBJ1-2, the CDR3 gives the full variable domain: DSGVTQTPKHLITATGQRVTLRCSPRSGDLSVYWYQQSLDQGLQFLIQYYNGEERAKGNILERFSAQQFPDLHSELNLSSLELGDSALYFCASSGPGQASNYGYTFGSGTRLTVV.

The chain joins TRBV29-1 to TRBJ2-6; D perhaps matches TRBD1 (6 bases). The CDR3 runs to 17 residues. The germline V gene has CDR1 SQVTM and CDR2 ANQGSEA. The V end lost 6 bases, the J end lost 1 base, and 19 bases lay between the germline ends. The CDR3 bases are TGCAGCGTCCCCAACCGGGACACACTTTCTGGGGCCAACGTCCTGACTTTC. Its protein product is CSVPNRDTLSGANVLTF.

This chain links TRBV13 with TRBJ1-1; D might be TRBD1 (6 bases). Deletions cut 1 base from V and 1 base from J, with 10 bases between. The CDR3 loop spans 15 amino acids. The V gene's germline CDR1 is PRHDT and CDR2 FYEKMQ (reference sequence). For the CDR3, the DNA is TGTGCCAGCAGCTTAGAGTCACAGGGGAACACTGAAGCTTTCTTT. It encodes CASSLESQGNTEAFF.

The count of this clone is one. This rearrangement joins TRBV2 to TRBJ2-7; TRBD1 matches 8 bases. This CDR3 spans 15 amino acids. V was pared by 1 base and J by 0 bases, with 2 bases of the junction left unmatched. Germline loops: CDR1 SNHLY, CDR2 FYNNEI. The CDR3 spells CASSEGTGSSYEQYF. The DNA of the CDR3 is TGTGCCAGCAGTGAAGGGACAGGGAGCTCCTACGAGCAGTACTTC.

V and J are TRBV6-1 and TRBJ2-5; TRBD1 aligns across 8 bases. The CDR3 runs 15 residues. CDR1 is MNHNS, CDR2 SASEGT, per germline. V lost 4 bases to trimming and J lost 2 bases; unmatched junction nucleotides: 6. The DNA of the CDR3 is TGTGCCAGCAGTGCCGGACAGGGTACACAAGAGACCCAGTACTTC. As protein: CASSAGQGTQETQYF.

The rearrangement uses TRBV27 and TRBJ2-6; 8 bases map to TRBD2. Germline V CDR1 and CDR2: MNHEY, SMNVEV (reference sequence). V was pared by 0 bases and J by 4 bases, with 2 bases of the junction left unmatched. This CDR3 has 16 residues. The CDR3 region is CASSLSLAGGANVLTF. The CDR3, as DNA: TGTGCCAGCAGTTTATCGCTAGCGGGCGGGGCCAACGTCCTGACTTTC.

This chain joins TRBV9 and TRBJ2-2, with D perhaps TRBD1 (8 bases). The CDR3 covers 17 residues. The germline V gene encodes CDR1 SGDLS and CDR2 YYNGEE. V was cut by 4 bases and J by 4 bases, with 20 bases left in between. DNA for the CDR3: TGTGCCAGCAGCCGTAGTGACAGGGGAGGGATCACCGGGGAGCTGTTTTTT. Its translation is CASSRSDRGGITGELFF. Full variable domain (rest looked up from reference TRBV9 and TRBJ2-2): DSGVTQTPKHLITATGQRVTLRCSPRSGDLSVYWYQQSLDQGLQFLIQYYNGEERAKGNILERFSAQQFPDLHSELNLSSLELGDSALYFCASSRSDRGGITGELFFGEGSRLTVL.

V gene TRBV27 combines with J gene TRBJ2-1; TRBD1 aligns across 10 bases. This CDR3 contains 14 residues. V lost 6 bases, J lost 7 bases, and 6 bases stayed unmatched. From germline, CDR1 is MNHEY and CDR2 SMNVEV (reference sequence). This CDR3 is CASRTWDRGNEQFF. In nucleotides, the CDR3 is TGTGCCAGCAGGACATGGGACAGGGGTAATGAGCAGTTCTTC.

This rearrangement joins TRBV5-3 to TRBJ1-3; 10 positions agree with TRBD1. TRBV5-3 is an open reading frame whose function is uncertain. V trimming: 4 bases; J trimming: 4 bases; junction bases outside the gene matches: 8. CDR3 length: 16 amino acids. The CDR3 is CARSGTGAGGGNTIYF. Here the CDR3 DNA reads TGTGCCAGAAGCGGGACAGGGGCGGGTGGCGGAAACACCATATATTTT.